This T cell receptor beta chain appears in the sequencing data of a study of T cells and Merkel cell carcinoma outcomes. Produced via immunoSEQ multiplex PCR; TCRdb's table is partial and in-frame only. Of roughly 11,000 clones listed, 95% to 96% were seen once; the top ten hold about 0.95%. This clone came up once. The length of the CDR3 is 13 residues. Trimming pared 6 bases from V and 1 base from J, leaving 9 bases between. CDR1 is MDHEN, CDR2 SYDVKM, per germline. This chain links TRBV28 with TRBJ1-1, with D hard to call. Material: tumor tissue from Merkel cell carcinoma. The sequence derives from a human donor with Merkel cell carcinoma. The CDR3 here is CASSYAGNTEAFF. CDR3 DNA sequence: TGTGCCAGCAGCTACGCGGGGAACACTGAAGCTTTCTTT.